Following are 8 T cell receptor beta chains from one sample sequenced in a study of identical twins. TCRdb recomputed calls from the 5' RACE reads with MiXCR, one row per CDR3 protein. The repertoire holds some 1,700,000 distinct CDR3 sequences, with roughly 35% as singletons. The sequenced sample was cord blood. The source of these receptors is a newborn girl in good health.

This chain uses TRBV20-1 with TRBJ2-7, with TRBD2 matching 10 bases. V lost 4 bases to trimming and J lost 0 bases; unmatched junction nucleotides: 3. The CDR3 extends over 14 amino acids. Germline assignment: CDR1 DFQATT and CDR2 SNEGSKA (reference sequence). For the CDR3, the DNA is TGCAGTGCTATTAGCGGGAGGTCCTCCTACGAGCAGTACTTC. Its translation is CSAISGRSSYEQYF.

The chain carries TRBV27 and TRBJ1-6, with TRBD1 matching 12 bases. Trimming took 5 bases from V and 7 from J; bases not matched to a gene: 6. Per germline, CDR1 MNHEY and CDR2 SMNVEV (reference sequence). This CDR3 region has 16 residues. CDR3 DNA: TGTGCCAGCAGTCAAACCGGGACAGGGGGCAATTCACCCCTCCACTTT. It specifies CASSQTGTGGNSPLHF.

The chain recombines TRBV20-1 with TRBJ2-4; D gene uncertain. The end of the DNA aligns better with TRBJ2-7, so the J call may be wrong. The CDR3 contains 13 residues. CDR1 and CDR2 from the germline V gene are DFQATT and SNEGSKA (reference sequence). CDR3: CSASAGPIYEQYF. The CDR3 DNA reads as TGCAGTGCTAGTGCTGGACCTATCTACGAGCAGTACTTC.

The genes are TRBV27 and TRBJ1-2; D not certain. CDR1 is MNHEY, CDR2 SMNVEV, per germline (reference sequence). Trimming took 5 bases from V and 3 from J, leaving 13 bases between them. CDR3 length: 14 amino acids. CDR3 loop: CASSMSGKDYGYTF. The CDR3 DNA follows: TGTGCCAGCAGTATGTCGGGGAAAGACTATGGCTACACCTTC.

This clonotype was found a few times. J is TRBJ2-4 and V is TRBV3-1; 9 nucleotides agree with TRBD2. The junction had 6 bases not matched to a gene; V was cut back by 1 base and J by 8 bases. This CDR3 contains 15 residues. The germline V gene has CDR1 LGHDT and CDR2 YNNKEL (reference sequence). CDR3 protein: CASSQAAGGNHIQYF. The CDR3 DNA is TGTGCCAGCAGCCAAGCGGCGGGGGGGAACCACATTCAGTACTTC.

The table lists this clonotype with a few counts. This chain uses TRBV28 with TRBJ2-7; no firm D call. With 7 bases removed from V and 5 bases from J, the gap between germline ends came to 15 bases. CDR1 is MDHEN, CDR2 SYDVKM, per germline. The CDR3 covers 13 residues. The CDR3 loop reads CASTSGFWNEQYF. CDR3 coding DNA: TGTGCCAGCACCTCGGGCTTTTGGAACGAGCAGTACTTC.

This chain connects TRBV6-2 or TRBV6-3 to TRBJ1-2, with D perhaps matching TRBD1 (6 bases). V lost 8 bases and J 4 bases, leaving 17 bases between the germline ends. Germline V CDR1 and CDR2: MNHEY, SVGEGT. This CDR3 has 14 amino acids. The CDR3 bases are TGTGCCAGCTCCTCAGGGGCCGGGTTCTATGGCTACACCTTC. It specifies CASSSGAGFYGYTF.

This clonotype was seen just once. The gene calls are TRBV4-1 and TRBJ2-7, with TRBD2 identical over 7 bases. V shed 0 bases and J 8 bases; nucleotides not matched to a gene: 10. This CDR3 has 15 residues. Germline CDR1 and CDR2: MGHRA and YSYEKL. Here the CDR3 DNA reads TGCGCCAGCAGCCAAGAGCAACATGGGAGGGAGAAGCAGTACTTC. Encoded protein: CASSQEQHGREKQYF.